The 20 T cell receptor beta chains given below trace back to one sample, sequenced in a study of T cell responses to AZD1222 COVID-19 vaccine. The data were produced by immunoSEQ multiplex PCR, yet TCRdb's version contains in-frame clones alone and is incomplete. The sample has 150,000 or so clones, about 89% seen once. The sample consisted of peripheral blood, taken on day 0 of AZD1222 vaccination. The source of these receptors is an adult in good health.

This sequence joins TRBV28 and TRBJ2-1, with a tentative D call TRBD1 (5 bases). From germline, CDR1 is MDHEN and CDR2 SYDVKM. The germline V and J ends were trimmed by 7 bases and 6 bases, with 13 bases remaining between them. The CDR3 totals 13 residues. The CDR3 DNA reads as TGTGCCAGCATCAGGGTTCAGAGCAATGAGCAGTTCTTC. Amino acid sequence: CASIRVQSNEQFF.

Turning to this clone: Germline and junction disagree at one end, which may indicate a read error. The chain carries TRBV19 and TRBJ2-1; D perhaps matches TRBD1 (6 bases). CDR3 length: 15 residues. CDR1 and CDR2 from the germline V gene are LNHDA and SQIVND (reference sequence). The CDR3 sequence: CASSLDRSSYNEQFF. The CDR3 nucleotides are TGTGCCAGTAGTTTAGACAGGAGCTCCTACAATGAGCAGTTCTTC.

CDR3 in DNA: TGTGCCAGCAGCAAGGACAGGGGGGCCACCGGGGAGCTGTTTTTT. Its protein product is CASSKDRGATGELFF. This sequence joins TRBV4-2 and TRBJ2-2; 10 bases align to TRBD1. Germline-derived CDR1 and CDR2 are LGHNA and YNFKEQ. This CDR3 contains 15 residues. The V gene end was trimmed by 5 bases and the J gene end by 4 bases; junction bases not matched to a gene: 4.

Written as DNA, the CDR3 is TGTGCCAGCAGCCCGGACAGGGACTCTGGAAACACCATATATTTT. Protein: CASSPDRDSGNTIYF. V usage is TRBV7-6 and J usage is TRBJ1-3, with 8 positions matching TRBD1. The CDR3 totals 15 residues. Germline V gene sequence: CDR1 SGHVS, CDR2 FNYEAQ. J lost 0 bases, V lost 5 bases, and 3 bases had no gene match.

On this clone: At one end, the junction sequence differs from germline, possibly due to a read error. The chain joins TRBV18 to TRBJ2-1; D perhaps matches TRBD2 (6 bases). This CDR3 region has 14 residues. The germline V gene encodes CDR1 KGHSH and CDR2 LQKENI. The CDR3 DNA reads TGTGCCAGCTCCCCACCCGTAGCGGTGAATGAGCAGTTCTTC. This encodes CASSPPVAVNEQFF.

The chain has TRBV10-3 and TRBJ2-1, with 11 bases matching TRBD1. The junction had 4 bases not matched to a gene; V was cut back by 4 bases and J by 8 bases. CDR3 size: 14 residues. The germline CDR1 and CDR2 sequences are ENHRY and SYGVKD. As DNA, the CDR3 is TGTGCCATCAGTGGGGACAGGGGGAGGCATGAGCAGTTCTTC. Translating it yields CAISGDRGRHEQFF.

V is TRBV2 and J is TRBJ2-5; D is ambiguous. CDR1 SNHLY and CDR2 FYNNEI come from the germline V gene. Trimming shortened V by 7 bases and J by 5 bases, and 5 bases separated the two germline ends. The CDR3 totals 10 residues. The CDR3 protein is CASKEETQYF. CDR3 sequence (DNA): TGTGCCAGCAAGGAGGAGACCCAGTACTTC. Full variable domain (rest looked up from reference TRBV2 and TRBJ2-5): EPEVTQTPSHQVTQMGQEVILRCVPISNHLYFYWYRQILGQKVEFLVSFYNNEISEKSEIFDDQFSVERPDGSNFTLKIRSTKLEDSAMYFCASKEETQYFGPGTRLLVL.

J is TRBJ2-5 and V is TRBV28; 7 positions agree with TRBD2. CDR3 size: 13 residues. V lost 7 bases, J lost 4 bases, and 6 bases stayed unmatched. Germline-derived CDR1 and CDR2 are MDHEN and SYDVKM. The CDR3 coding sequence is TGTGCCAGCAAGGAGGGAGGGCTAGAGACCCAGTACTTC. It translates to CASKEGGLETQYF.

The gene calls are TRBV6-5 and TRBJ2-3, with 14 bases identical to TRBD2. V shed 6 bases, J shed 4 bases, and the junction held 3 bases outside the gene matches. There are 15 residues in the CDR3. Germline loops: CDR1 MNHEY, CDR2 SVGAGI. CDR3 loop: CASRGTSGGSDTQYF. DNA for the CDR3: TGTGCCAGCAGGGGGACTAGCGGGGGTTCAGATACGCAGTATTTT.

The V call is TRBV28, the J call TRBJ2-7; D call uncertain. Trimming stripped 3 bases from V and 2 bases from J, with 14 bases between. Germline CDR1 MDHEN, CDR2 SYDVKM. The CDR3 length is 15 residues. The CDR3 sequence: CASSFPTPETYEQYV. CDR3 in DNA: TGTGCCAGCAGTTTTCCCACCCCCGAAACCTACGAGCAGTACGTC.

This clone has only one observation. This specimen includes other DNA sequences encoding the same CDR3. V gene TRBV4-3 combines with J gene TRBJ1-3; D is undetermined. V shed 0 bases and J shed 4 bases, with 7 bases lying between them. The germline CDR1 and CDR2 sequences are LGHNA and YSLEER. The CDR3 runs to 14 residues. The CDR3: CASSQDLVGNTIYF. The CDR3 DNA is TGCGCCAGCAGCCAAGACTTAGTAGGAAACACCATATATTTT.

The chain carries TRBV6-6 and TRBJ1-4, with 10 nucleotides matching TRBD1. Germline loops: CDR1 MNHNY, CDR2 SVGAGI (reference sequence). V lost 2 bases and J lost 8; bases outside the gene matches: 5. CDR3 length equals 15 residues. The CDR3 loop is CASSYPGTGEEKLFF. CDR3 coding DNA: TGTGCCAGCAGTTACCCAGGGACAGGGGAGGAAAAACTGTTTTTT.

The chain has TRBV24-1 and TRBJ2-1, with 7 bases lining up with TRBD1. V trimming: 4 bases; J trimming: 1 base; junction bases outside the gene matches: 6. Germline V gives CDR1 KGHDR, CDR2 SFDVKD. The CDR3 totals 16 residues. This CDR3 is CATSDPTGESYNEQFF. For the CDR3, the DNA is TGTGCCACCAGTGACCCAACAGGGGAATCCTACAATGAGCAGTTCTTC.

The CDR3 sequence is CASSLPTTGRLNEQFF. In DNA form, the CDR3 reads TGTGCCAGCAGTTTGCCTACGACAGGGCGTTTGAATGAGCAGTTCTTC. The rearrangement links TRBV27 to TRBJ2-1, with 7 bases matching TRBD1. V lost 3 bases to trimming and J lost 7 bases; unmatched junction nucleotides: 12. The CDR3 runs 16 residues. The germline CDR1 and CDR2 sequences are MNHEY and SMNVEV (reference sequence).

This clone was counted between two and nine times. CDR3 nucleotides: TGCGCCAGCAGCATTAACCCGGGACAATACAATGAGCAGTTCTTC. This codes for CASSINPGQYNEQFF. The chain recombines TRBV5-1 with TRBJ2-1; D perhaps matches TRBD1 (6 bases). The CDR3 is 15 amino acids. The ends were cut back, 4 bases at V and 4 bases at J, with 15 bases in the middle. CDR1 and CDR2 from the germline V gene are SGHRS and YFSETQ.

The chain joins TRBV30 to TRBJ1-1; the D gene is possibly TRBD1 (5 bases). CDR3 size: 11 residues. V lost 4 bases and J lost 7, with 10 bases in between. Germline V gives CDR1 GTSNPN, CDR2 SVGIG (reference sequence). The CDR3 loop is CAWKNRFEAFF. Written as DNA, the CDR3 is TGTGCCTGGAAAAACAGGTTTGAAGCTTTCTTT.

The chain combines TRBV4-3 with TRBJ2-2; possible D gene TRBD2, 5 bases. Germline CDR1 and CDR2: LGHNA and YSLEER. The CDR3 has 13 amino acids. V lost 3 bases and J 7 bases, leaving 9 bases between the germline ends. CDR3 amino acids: CASSQDWNGELFF. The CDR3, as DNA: TGCGCCAGCAGCCAGGACTGGAACGGGGAGCTGTTTTTT.

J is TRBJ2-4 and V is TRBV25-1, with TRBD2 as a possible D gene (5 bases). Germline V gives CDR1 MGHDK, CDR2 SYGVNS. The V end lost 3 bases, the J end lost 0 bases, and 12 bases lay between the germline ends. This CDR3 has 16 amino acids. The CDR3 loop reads CASSDLAQLAKNIQYF. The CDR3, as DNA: TGTGCCAGCAGTGATCTAGCTCAATTAGCCAAAAACATTCAGTACTTC.

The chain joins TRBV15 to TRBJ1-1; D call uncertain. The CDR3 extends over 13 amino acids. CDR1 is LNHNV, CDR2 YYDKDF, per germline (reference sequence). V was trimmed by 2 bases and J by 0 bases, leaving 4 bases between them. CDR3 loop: CATSRQMNTEAFF. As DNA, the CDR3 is TGTGCCACCAGCAGACAGATGAACACTGAAGCTTTCTTT.

CDR3 residues: CASSLLVGGWRTNTEAFF. CDR3 in DNA: TGTGCCAGCAGCTTATTGGTAGGCGGGTGGCGGACGAACACTGAAGCTTTCTTT. The rearrangement uses TRBV11-2 and TRBJ1-1; D is unresolved. This CDR3 has 18 residues. V lost 2 bases and J 1 base, leaving 20 bases between the germline ends. From germline, CDR1 is SGHAT and CDR2 FQNNGV.